These T cell receptor beta chains were read from a single sample in a study of blood T cell repertoires in COVID-19. The protocol was immunoSEQ multiplex PCR, while the TCRdb copy is restricted to in-frame clones and leaves out a portion. The sample comprises under 200,000 clones, about 80% of which are singletons, and approximately 4.7% rests with the top ten. The sequenced material came from PBMCs or T cells enriched from blood (not recorded which). Source of these receptors: a woman aged 55-70 years with acute COVID-19. CDR3s include the opening cysteine and the closing phenylalanine or tryptophan. D genes are given only for firm matches. Part of the rows lack a size; the others show once, few, many or a class for expanded clones.

size | J | V | D | DNA | CDR3
. | TRBJ2-5 | TRBV7-6 | . | TGTGCCAGCAGCCCAAGGGACTCTGGAAAGACCCAGTACTTC | CASSPRDSGKTQYF
few | TRBJ2-1 | TRBV3-1/TRBV3-2 | TRBD2 | TGTGCCAGCAGCCAGAACAGGACTAGGTCCCACAATGAGCAGTTCTTC | CASSQNRTRSHNEQFF
. | TRBJ2-3 | TRBV18 | TRBD2 | TGTGCCAGCTCACCAGGAACTAGCGGGCGTACGCAGTATTTT | CASSPGTSGRTQYF
. | TRBJ2-3 | TRBV4-2 | TRBD2 | TGTGCCAGCAGCCGCGGACTAGCGGGAGGAGGCACAGATACGCAGTATTTT | CASSRGLAGGGTDTQYF
. | TRBJ2-2 | TRBV9 | . | TGTGCCAGCAGCTCCATTTCCGGGGAGCTGTTTTTT | CASSSISGELFF
once | TRBJ1-2 | TRBV9 | TRBD1 | TGTGCCAGCAGCCCACGACAGGGGACGAGCTATGGCTACACCTTC | CASSPRQGTSYGYTF
. | TRBJ1-2 | TRBV4-3 | TRBD1 | TGCGCCAGCAGCCCCCATGGACAGGGAGGCTATGGCTACACCTTC | CASSPHGQGGYGYTF
. | TRBJ1-6 | TRBV4-3 | . | TGCGCCAGCAGCCAAGTGAGCTCCTATAATTCACCCCTCCACTTT | CASSQVSSYNSPLHF
once | TRBJ1-2 | TRBV30 | . | TGTGCCTGGAGGTGGGTTGGAGATGGCTACACCTTC | CAWRWVGDGYTF
. | TRBJ1-1 | TRBV27 | . | TGTGCCAGCATTAAGAGGGTAGGTGGCACTGAAGCTTTCTTT | CASIKRVGGTEAFF
. | TRBJ2-3 | TRBV6-2/TRBV6-3 | . | TGTGCCAGCAGCTCCCAGCTTGGGGTGCAGGGAGATACGCAGTATTTT | CASSSQLGVQGDTQYF
once | TRBJ2-1 | TRBV12-3/TRBV12-4 | . | TGTGCCAGCAGTTTTCCTAGCCCCAATGAGCAGTTCTTC | CASSFPSPNEQFF
. | TRBJ1-1 | TRBV5-1 | TRBD1 | TGCGCCAGCGAGGGGACAGGGGGAATGAACACTGAAGCTTTCTTT | CASEGTGGMNTEAFF
. | TRBJ1-3 | TRBV19 | TRBD1 | TGTGCCAGTAGGGGACAGCCTGGAAACACCATATATTTT | CASRGQPGNTIYF
. | TRBJ2-1 | TRBV6-5 | TRBD2 | TGTGCCAGCAGATACGGACTAGCGGGAGTCAATGAGCAGTTCTTC | CASRYGLAGVNEQFF
. | TRBJ2-6 | TRBV12-3/TRBV12-4 | . | TGTGCCAGCAGGCAGGGGGCCAACGTCCTGACTTTC | CASRQGANVLTF
. | TRBJ1-5 | TRBV3-1/TRBV3-2 | . | TGTGCCAGCAGCCAAGGGGCCAATAGCAATCAGCCCCAGCATTTT | CASSQGANSNQPQHF
. | TRBJ2-7 | TRBV2 | . | TGTGCCAGCAGTGGGCAGGGCCTATACGAGCAGTACTTC | CASSGQGLYEQYF
. | TRBJ2-1 | TRBV14 | TRBD2 | TGTGCCAGCAGCCAAGTAGCGGGGGCCAGCTCCTACAATGAGCAGTTCTTC | CASSQVAGASSYNEQFF
. | TRBJ1-1 | TRBV18 | TRBD1 | TGTGCCAGCTGGGGACAGATGAACACTGAAGCTTTCTTT | CASWGQMNTEAFF
. | TRBJ2-5 | TRBV6-2/TRBV6-3 | . | TGTGCCAGCAGTTACTCGAGTAAAGAGAGGTGGCGAGAGACCCAGTACTTC | CASSYSSKERWRETQYF
. | TRBJ2-3 | TRBV5-1 | TRBD2 | TGCGCCAGCAGCCCTGGCGTGCGGGAGGGAGATACGCAGTATTTT | CASSPGVREGDTQYF
. | TRBJ1-3 | TRBV10-1 | . | TGCGCCAGACGTTCTGGAGGACAGAGGGAAAACACCATATATTTT | CARRSGGQRENTIYF
. | TRBJ2-5 | TRBV6-5 | TRBD1 | TGTGCCAGCAGCCTCGGACAGGGTGAGACCCAGTACTTC | CASSLGQGETQYF
. | TRBJ2-5 | TRBV5-4 | TRBD1 | TGTGCCAGCAGATATGGACAGGGGGAGGAGACCCAGTACTTC | CASRYGQGEETQYF
. | TRBJ2-7 | TRBV10-2 | TRBD1 | TGCGCCAGCAGTTCCGACAGGGGAAATGAGCAGTACTTC | CASSSDRGNEQYF
. | TRBJ2-1 | TRBV3-1/TRBV3-2 | . | TGTGCCAGCAGCCAAGTCAGCGGATCCTCCTACAATGAGCAGTTCTTC | CASSQVSGSSYNEQFF
once | TRBJ1-1 | TRBV5-1 | . | TGCGCCAGCAGCTTGTTACCGGAGGAGTCTGAAGCTTTCTTT | CASSLLPEESEAFF
once | TRBJ2-5 | TRBV5-1 | TRBD1 | TGCGCCAGCAGCTCTGGACAGGACCTTTCGACCCAGTACTTC | CASSSGQDLSTQYF
. | TRBJ2-1 | TRBV24-1 | TRBD1 | TGTGCCACCAGTGATCCGGGACAGGGGGCGGTTAATGAGCAGTTCTTC | CATSDPGQGAVNEQFF
many | TRBJ2-7 | TRBV6-2/TRBV6-3 | . | TGTGCCAGCAGTTATAAACAGGTGACCACCTCCTACGAGCAGTACTTC | CASSYKQVTTSYEQYF
. | TRBJ1-1 | TRBV25-1 | TRBD1 | TGTGCCAGCAGTGTGAGGGACAGGGGGTTCCCTGAAGCTTTCTTT | CASSVRDRGFPEAFF
. | TRBJ1-4 | TRBV18 | . | TGTGCCAGCTCACCGGACAGTTCCAATGAAAAACTGTTTTTT | CASSPDSSNEKLFF
. | TRBJ2-1 | TRBV5-1 | TRBD2 | TGCGCCAGCAGCTTGAGGACTAGCGGGAGCTCCTACAATGAGCAGTTCTTC | CASSLRTSGSSYNEQFF
. | TRBJ1-1 | TRBV4-1 | TRBD1 | TGCGCCAGCAGCCAAGTGTGGGACAGGGGCTCTGAAGCTTTCTTT | CASSQVWDRGSEAFF
many | TRBJ1-1 | TRBV7-9 | TRBD1 | TGTGCCAGCAGTTTACAGGGGACGAACACTGAAGCTTTCTTT | CASSLQGTNTEAFF
. | TRBJ2-1 | TRBV6-2/TRBV6-3 | . | TGTGCCAGCAGTTACCGCCGGGAGTATCAGTTCTTC | CASSYRREYQFF
. | TRBJ2-5 | TRBV6-2/TRBV6-3 | . | TGTGCCAGCAGTTCACCCGGGAGCGAGACCCAGTACTTC | CASSSPGSETQYF
. | TRBJ2-3 | TRBV9 | . | TGTGCCAGCAGCGTAGATAACACAGATACGCAGTATTTT | CASSVDNTDTQYF
. | TRBJ1-1 | TRBV12-3/TRBV12-4 | . | TGTGCCAGCGTTAGAGGAGTGGACACTGAAGCTTTCTTT | CASVRGVDTEAFF
. | TRBJ2-5 | TRBV2 | TRBD1 | TGTGCCAGCTGGACAGGGGGCATGGAGACCCAGTACTTC | CASWTGGMETQYF